Each of the 6 T cell receptor beta chains below was sequenced from the same sample in a study of T cell repertoires in aging, cancer and after chemotherapy. A mixed TRB-A/B primer pool amplified rearranged TRB by multiplex touch-down PCR. Each CDR3 protein gets one entry after TCRdb re-called the multiplex PCR reads with MiXCR. Seen here are some 8,000 distinct CDR3 sequences, 25% to 40% observed once, and the top ten hold 9.5% to 12%. The template was genomic DNA from peripheral blood, not RNA. The specimen was blood. The source of these receptors is a human donor in good health.

The V gene is TRBV12-3 or TRBV12-4, the J gene TRBJ2-2, with a possible D match to TRBD1 (6 bases). This CDR3 region has 14 residues. The V and J ends lost 2 bases and 6 bases respectively, with 10 bases between them. The CDR3 sequence: CASSLRQAAGELFF. Written as DNA, the CDR3 is TGTGCCAGCAGTTTACGACAGGCAGCCGGGGAGCTGTTTTTT.

This clonotype appeared a few times. V is TRBV12-3 or TRBV12-4 and J is TRBJ2-2; D is unclear. V lost 2 bases to trimming and J lost 6 bases, with 13 bases between them. The length of the CDR3 is 15 residues. In DNA form, the CDR3 reads TGTGCCAGCAGTTTACGGTCCCTCCACGCCGGGGAGCTGTTTTTT. As protein: CASSLRSLHAGELFF.

This clonotype was seen a few times. This chain links TRBV5-5 with TRBJ1-4; TRBD1 matches at 8 bases. The ends lost 1 base at V and 1 base at J; junction bases unmatched: 3. The germline CDR1 and CDR2 sequences are SGHKS and YYEKEE (reference sequence). This CDR3 has 16 amino acids. The CDR3 loop is CASSLTDRETNEKLFF. CDR3 nucleotide sequence: TGTGCCAGCAGCTTGACGGACAGGGAAACTAATGAAAAACTGTTTTTT.

By proportion, this clonotype is medium-sized (0.01 to 0.1%). This chain links TRBV29-1 with TRBJ2-7; TRBD1 matches at 10 bases. This CDR3 region has 13 residues. The germline gives CDR1 SQVTM, CDR2 ANQGSEA. V was clipped by 5 bases and J by 5 bases; unmatched bases: 6. CDR3: CSVNGDRGHEQYF. CDR3 bases: TGCAGCGTTAACGGGGACAGGGGCCACGAGCAGTACTTC.

In this sample, this clonotype turned up a few times. The genes are TRBV6-6 and TRBJ1-3; D unresolved. The CDR3 is 13 amino acids. Germline CDR1 and CDR2: MNHNY and SVGAGI (reference sequence). Deletions cut 2 bases from V and 6 bases from J, with 8 bases between. CDR3 protein: CASSYQQENTIYF. The CDR3 DNA sequence: TGTGCCAGCAGTTACCAACAAGAAAACACCATATATTTT.

The chain recombines TRBV4-3 with TRBJ2-4; 9 bases match TRBD1. The CDR3 is 15 residues long. Germline V CDR1 and CDR2: LGHNA, YSLEER. V shed 6 bases, J shed 7 bases, and the junction held 10 bases outside the gene matches. The CDR3 sequence: CASSNRDRDINIQYF. DNA of the CDR3: TGCGCCAGCAGTAACCGGGACAGGGATATTAACATTCAGTACTTC.